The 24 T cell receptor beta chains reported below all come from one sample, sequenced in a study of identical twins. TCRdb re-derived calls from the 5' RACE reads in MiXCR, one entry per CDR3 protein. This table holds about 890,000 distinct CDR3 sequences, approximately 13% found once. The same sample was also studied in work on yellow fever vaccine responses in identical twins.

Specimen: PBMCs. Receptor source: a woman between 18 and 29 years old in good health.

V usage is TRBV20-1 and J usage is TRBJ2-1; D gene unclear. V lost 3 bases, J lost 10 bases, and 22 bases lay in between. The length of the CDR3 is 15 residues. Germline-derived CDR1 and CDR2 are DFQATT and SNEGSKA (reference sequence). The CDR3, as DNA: TGCAGTGCTAGTAGGATAGTCTCAACTCTAGGGGAGCAGTTCTTC. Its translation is CSASRIVSTLGEQFF.

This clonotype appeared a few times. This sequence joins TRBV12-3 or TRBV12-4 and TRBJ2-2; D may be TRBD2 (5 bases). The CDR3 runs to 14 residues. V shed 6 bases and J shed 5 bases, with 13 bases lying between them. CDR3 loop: CASRTETGTGELFF. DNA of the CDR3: TGTGCCAGCAGAACTGAAACGGGGACCGGGGAGCTGTTTTTT.

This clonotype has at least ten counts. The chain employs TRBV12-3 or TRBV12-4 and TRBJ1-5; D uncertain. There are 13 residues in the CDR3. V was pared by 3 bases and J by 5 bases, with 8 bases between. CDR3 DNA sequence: TGTGCCAGCAGTTTTAGTCAGGATCAGCCCCAGCATTTT. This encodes CASSFSQDQPQHF.

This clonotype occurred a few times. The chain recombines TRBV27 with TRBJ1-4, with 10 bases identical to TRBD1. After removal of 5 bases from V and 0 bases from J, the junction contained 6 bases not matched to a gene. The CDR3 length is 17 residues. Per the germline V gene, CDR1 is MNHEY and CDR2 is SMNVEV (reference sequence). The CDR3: CASSPRDRGATNEKLFF. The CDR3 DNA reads TGTGCCAGCAGTCCGCGGGACAGGGGAGCAACTAATGAAAAACTGTTTTTT.

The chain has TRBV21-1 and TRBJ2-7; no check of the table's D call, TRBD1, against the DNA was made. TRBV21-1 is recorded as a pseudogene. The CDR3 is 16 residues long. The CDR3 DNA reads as TGTGCCAGCAGCAAATCGGCCCGGACAGGTTCCTACGAGCAGTACGTC. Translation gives CASSKSARTGSYEQYV.

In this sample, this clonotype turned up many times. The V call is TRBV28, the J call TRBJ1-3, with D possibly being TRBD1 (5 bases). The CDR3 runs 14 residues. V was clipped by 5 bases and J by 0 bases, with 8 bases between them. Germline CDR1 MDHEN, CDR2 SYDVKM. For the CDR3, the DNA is TGTGCCAGCAGTCCCGGGGGCTCTGGAAACACCATATATTTT. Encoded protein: CASSPGGSGNTIYF.

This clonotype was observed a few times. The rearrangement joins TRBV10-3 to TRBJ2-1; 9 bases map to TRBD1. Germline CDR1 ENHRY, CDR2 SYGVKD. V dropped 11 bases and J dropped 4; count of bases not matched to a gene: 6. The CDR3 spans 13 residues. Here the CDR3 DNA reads TGTGCCGTACAGGGGGCAGATTACAATGAGCAGTTCTTC. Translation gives CAVQGADYNEQFF.

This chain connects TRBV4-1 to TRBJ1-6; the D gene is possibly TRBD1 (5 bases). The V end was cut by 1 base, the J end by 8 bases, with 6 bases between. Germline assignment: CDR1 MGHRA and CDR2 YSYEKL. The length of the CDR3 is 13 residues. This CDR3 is CASSQVQDSPLHF. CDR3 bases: TGCGCCAGCAGCCAAGTACAGGATTCACCCCTCCACTTT.

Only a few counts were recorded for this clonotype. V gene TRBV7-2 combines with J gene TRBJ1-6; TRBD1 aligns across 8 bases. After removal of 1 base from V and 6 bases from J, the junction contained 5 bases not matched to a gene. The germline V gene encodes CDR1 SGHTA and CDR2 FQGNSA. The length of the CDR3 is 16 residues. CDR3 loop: CASSLGLGQANSPLHF. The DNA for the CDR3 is TGTGCCAGCAGCTTAGGCCTGGGACAGGCTAATTCACCCCTCCACTTT.

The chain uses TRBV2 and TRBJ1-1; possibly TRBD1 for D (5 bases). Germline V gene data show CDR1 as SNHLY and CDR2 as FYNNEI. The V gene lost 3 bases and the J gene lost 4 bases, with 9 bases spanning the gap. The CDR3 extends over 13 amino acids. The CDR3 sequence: CASSDRVSTEAFF. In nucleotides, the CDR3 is TGTGCCAGCAGTGACAGGGTTTCCACTGAAGCTTTCTTT.

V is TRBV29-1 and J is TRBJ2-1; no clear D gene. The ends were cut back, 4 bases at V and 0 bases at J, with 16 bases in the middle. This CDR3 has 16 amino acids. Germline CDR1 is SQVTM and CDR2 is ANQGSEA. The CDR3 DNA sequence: TGCAGCGTTGTAAGCGCGAACCCCAGCTCCTACAATGAGCAGTTCTTC. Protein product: CSVVSANPSSYNEQFF.

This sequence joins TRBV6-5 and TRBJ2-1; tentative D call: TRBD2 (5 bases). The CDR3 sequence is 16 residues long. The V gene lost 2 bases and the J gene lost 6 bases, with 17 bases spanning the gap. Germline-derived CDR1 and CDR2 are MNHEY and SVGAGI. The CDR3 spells CASSYTPTRIPNEQFF. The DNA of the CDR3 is TGTGCCAGCAGTTACACTCCTACTAGGATCCCCAATGAGCAGTTCTTC.

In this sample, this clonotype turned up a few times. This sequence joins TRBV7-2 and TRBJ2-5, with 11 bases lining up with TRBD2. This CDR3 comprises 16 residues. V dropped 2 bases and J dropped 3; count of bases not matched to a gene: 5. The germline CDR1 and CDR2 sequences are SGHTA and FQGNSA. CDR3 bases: TGTGCCAGCAGCTTACGGGCTAGCGGGAGGAAAGAGACCCAGTACTTC. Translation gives CASSLRASGRKETQYF.

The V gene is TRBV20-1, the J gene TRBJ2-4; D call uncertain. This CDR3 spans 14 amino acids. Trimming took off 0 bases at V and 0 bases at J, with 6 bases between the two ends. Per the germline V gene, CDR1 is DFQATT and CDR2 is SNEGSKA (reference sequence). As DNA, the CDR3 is TGCAGTGCTAGAGATCTTAGAGCCAAAAACATTCAGTACTTC. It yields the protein CSARDLRAKNIQYF.

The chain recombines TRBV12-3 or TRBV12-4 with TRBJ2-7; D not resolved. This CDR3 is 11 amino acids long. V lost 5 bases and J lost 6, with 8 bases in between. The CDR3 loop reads CASSHSSEQYF. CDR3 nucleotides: TGTGCCAGCAGTCACTCTAGCGAGCAGTACTTC.

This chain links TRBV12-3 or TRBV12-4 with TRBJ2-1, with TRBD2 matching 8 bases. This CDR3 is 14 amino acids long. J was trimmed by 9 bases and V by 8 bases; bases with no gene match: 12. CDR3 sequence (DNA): TGTGCCAGCCGGAGGCGGGAGGACTCTACTGAGCAGTTCTTC. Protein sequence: CASRRREDSTEQFF.

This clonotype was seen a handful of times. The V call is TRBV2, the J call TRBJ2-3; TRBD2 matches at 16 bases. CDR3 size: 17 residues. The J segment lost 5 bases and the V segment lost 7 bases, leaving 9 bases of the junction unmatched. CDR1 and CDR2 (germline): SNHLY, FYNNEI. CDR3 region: CASTSGTSGGVGDTQYF. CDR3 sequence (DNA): TGTGCCAGCACTTCCGGGACTAGCGGGGGGGTTGGAGATACGCAGTATTTT.

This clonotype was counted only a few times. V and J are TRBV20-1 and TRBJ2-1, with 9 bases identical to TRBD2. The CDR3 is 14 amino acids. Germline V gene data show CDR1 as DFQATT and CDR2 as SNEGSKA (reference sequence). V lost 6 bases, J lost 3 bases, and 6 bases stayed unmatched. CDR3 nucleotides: TGCAGTGCGAGGGGGACTAGCCGCTACAATGAGCAGTTCTTC. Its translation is CSARGTSRYNEQFF.

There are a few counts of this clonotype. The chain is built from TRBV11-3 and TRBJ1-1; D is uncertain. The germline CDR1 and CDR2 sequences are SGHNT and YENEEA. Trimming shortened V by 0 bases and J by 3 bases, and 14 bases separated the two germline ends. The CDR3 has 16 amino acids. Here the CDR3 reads CASSLELAVGDTEAFF. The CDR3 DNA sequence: TGTGCCAGCAGCTTAGAATTAGCCGTCGGCGACACTGAAGCTTTCTTT.

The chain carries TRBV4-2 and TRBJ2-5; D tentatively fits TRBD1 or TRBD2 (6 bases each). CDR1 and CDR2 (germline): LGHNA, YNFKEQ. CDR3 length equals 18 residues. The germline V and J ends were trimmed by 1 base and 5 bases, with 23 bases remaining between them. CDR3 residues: CASSQAPSRGRSLETQYF. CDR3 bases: TGTGCCAGCAGCCAAGCCCCGTCTAGGGGGAGGTCACTGGAGACCCAGTACTTC.

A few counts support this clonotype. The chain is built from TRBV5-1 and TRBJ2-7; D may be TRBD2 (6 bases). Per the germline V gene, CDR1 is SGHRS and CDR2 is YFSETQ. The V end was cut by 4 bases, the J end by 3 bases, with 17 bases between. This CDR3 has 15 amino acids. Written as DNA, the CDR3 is TGCGCCAGCAGCCCGGAGGCAGGGAGGATCTACGAGCAGTACTTC. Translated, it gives CASSPEAGRIYEQYF.

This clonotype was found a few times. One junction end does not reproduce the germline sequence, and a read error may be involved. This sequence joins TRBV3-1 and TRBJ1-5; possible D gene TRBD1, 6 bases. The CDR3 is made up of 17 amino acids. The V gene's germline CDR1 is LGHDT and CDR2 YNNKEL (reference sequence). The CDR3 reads CASSQDFEGGANRPQHF. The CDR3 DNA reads TGTGCCAGCAGCCAAGATTTTGAGGGGGGCGCCAATCGGCCCCAGCATTTT.

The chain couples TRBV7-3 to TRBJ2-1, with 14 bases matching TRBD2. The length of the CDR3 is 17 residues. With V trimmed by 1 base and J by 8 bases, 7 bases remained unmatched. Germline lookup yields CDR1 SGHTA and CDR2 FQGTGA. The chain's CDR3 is CASSLRGTSGSLDEQFF. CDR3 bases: TGTGCCAGCAGCTTAAGGGGGACTAGCGGGAGCTTGGATGAGCAGTTCTTC.

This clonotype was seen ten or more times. CDR3 nucleotide sequence: TGTGCCACCAGGCAGGGAGGCAATCAGCCCCAGCATTTT. Encoded protein: CATRQGGNQPQHF. The chain links TRBV24-1 to TRBJ1-5; D possibly corresponds to TRBD1 (5 bases). This CDR3 is 13 amino acids long. Germline CDR1 and CDR2: KGHDR and SFDVKD. Trimming shortened V by 7 bases and J by 2 bases, and 8 bases separated the two germline ends.